The source of this T cell receptor (beta chain) is a study of T cell repertoires in cytomegalovirus infection. TCRdb redid the calling of the reads with MiXCR, one entry per CDR3 protein. The top ten clones hold around 15% of a sample with approximately 1,000,000 distinct CDR3 sequences, 30% to 40% of them seen once. As regards this clonotype: Its antigen is not known.

Germline V lookup: CDR1 MDHEN, CDR2 SYDVKM. With 7 bases removed from V and 7 bases from J, the gap between germline ends came to 16 bases. The CDR3 contains 13 residues. The chain combines TRBV28 with TRBJ1-2, with D maybe TRBD1 (6 bases). The source was cultured CD8+ T cells from PBMCs, collected from culture after CMV antigen stimulation. This sequence was found in a human donor in good health (CMV status not recorded). Some clones in this sample may be carry-over from other donors' samples. For the CDR3, the DNA is TGTGCCAGCACTATTGGGGGCGACATTGGCTACACCTTC. Protein: CASTIGGDIGYTF.